This TCR beta chain comes out of a study of cytomegalovirus exposure and HLA in healthy donors. The overall study: Early on, a data release was issued that held about 85 million unique TCRs from HLA-typed donors. Assignment to the Caucasian-associated ancestry cluster applied to roughly 80% of the roughly 410 genotyped donors. Study-wide results and limits: According to the study, roughly 160 TCR beta chains were cytomegalovirus-associated.

The V and J ends lost 4 bases and 4 bases respectively, with 19 bases between them. Germline CDR1 and CDR2: MDHEN and SYDVKM. The length of the CDR3 is 16 residues. With respect to this clone: Its antigen remains unknown.

The PCR was carried out with 60 Vbeta primers and 13 Jbeta primers. Profiled with immunoSEQ multiplex PCR; TCRdb holds only in-frame clones, not every one. Its clone listing holds approximately 120,000 clones. Sample: PBMCs. The V gene is TRBV28, the J gene TRBJ2-5; TRBD2 might be the D (6 bases). This clonotype was sampled from a woman aged 55 to 70 in good health and CMV-seronegative. CDR3 DNA sequence: TGTGCCAGCAGTTCCGACCGGAGGGGAAGGGGAGAGACCCAGTACTTC. It codes for CASSSDRRGRGETQYF.